A single sample is the source of the 7 T cell receptor beta chains below, sequenced in a study of blood T cell repertoires in COVID-19. The protocol was immunoSEQ multiplex PCR, while the TCRdb copy is restricted to in-frame clones and leaves out a portion. The table includes 150,000 to 200,000 clones, around 87% detected once. Material: peripheral blood. The source of these receptors is a woman aged 70-85 years with COVID-19, enrolled during active disease.

This clone was seen more than once but under ten times. The chain uses TRBV6-6 and TRBJ1-3; 8 nucleotides align to TRBD1. There are 13 residues in the CDR3. V shed 6 bases, J shed 2 bases, and the junction held 0 bases outside the gene matches. In germline, CDR1 is MNHNY, CDR2 SVGAGI (reference sequence). CDR3 residues: CASRDRAGNTIYF. In nucleotides, the CDR3 is TGTGCCAGCAGGGACAGGGCTGGAAACACCATATATTTT.

This chain links TRBV7-9 with TRBJ1-2; the D is unclear. CDR3 size: 13 residues. The germline V gene encodes CDR1 SEHNR and CDR2 FQNEAQ (reference sequence). Trimming stripped 5 bases from V and 7 bases from J, with 14 bases between. In nucleotides, the CDR3 is TGTGCCAGCAGCCTCGGGTCTAAAGGTGGCTACACCTTC. Residues: CASSLGSKGGYTF.

This sequence joins TRBV7-8 and TRBJ1-6; 8 bases line up with TRBD1. Germline loops: CDR1 SGHVS, CDR2 FQNEAQ. The CDR3 is 18 amino acids. After removal of 0 bases from V and 2 bases from J, the junction contained 6 bases not matched to a gene. The CDR3 DNA is TGTGCCAGCAGCTTAGCCTTGACGGGACAGGCCTATAATTCACCCCTCCACTTT. Its protein product is CASSLALTGQAYNSPLHF.

The CDR3 nucleotides are TGTGCCAGCAGTCCACAGGGCTATGGCTACACCTTC. The encoded protein is CASSPQGYGYTF. V usage is TRBV7-9 and J usage is TRBJ1-2; D perhaps matches TRBD1 (6 bases). CDR3 length: 12 amino acids. The ends were cut back, 6 bases at V and 4 bases at J, with 9 bases in the middle. Germline assignment: CDR1 SEHNR and CDR2 FQNEAQ (reference sequence). Combining the CDR3 with reference TRBV7-9 and TRBJ1-2 gives the whole variable domain DTGVSQNPRHKITKRGQNVTFRCDPISEHNRLYWYRQTLGQGPEFLTYFQNEAQLEKSRLLSDRFSAERPKGSFSTLEIQRTEQGDSAMYLCASSPQGYGYTFGSGTRLTVV.

This chain uses TRBV7-9 with TRBJ1-2; TRBD1 might be the D (6 bases). V shed 7 bases and J shed 2 bases, with 14 bases lying between them. Looked up from germline, CDR1 is SEHNR and CDR2 is FQNEAQ (reference sequence). The CDR3 covers 14 residues. CDR3 bases: TGTGCCAGCACCAGGGATCAGGGGAACTATGGCTACACCTTC. Its protein product is CASTRDQGNYGYTF.

The gene calls are TRBV27 and TRBJ2-1; 7 bases match TRBD2. The CDR3 runs to 11 residues. Germline-derived CDR1 and CDR2 are MNHEY and SMNVEV (reference sequence). J was trimmed by 10 bases and V by 5 bases; bases with no gene match: 2. CDR3 sequence (DNA): TGTGCCAGCAGTACACTAGCGGAGCAGTTCTTC. It translates to CASSTLAEQFF.

This clone was observed a few times. This chain joins TRBV3-1 (or the pseudogene TRBV3-2) and TRBJ1-2; D not certain. Germline values: CDR1 LGHDT, CDR2 YNNKEL (reference sequence). There are 13 residues in the CDR3. Deletions cut 0 bases from V and 8 bases from J, with 10 bases between. DNA of the CDR3: TGTGCCAGCAGCCAAGATTCGGGGAGAGGCTACACCTTC. Amino acid sequence: CASSQDSGRGYTF.